Listed below are T cell receptor beta chains from one sample, sequenced in a study of blood T cell repertoires in COVID-19. Sequencing was performed with immunoSEQ multiplex PCR; in TCRdb, only in-frame clones are kept and a portion is missing. The sample consists of under 450,000 clones, 80% to 85% of them appearing once. The sequenced material came from PBMCs or T cells enriched from blood (not recorded which). These TCRs come from a woman in her 50s who had recovered from COVID-19. The CDR3 runs from the conserved cysteine through the conserved F or W. Each record gives: clone size, V gene, J gene, D gene, CDR3 DNA, CDR3 protein. The D gene is left open where the match is weak. Some rows have no size entry. The others give once, few or many, or a class for an expanded clone.

-	TRBV28	TRBJ2-7	-	TGTGCCAGCAGTTTATGGCCCCAGGGGACCAGATACGAGCAGTACTTC	CASSLWPQGTRYEQYF
once	TRBV19	TRBJ2-3	-	TGTGCCAGTAGCACTGCAACTGGGACTTTGGATACGCAGTATTTT	CASSTATGTLDTQYF
once	TRBV3-1/TRBV3-2	TRBJ2-1	-	TGTGCCAGCAGTAGAGCAGGGGCGAATGAGCAGTTCTTC	CASSRAGANEQFF
-	TRBV18	TRBJ1-1	TRBD1	TGTGCCAGCTCAACCAGGGGGCAGGACACTGAAGCTTTCTTT	CASSTRGQDTEAFF
-	TRBV7-6	TRBJ2-7	-	TGTGCCAGCAGCTTAGGTTCTAGCTCTTACGAGCAGTACTTC	CASSLGSSSYEQYF
-	TRBV5-4	TRBJ2-5	TRBD1	TGTGCCAGCAGCGGGGGGACAGGGGTCGGCCAAGAGACCCAGTACTTC	CASSGGTGVGQETQYF
-	TRBV7-3	TRBJ1-5	-	TGTGCCAGCAGCTTAATGGCAGGACCGGGGATGCCCCAGCATTTT	CASSLMAGPGMPQHF
-	TRBV20-1	TRBJ2-5	-	TGCAGTGCCACGGCCCGGGGGACCCAGTACTTC	CSATARGTQYF
-	TRBV30	TRBJ1-5	TRBD1	TGTGCCTGGAGCGACAAAATACAGGGGGCACAGCCCCAGCATTTT	CAWSDKIQGAQPQHF
-	TRBV20-1	TRBJ1-2	-	TGCAGTGCGAGCCCGCGTCGGGGCTACACCTTC	CSASPRRGYTF
once	TRBV5-4	TRBJ1-2	TRBD1	TGTGCCAGCAGCCGCGGACAGGCCGGAGGCTACACCTTC	CASSRGQAGGYTF
-	TRBV21-1	TRBJ1-5	-	TGTGCCAGCAGCCCTCGACAGGACAATCAGCCCCAGCATTTT	CASSPRQDNQPQHF
-	TRBV5-4	TRBJ1-2	TRBD1	TGTGCCAGCACCTACAGGGGGGCGGATGGCTACACCTTC	CASTYRGADGYTF
-	TRBV5-1	TRBJ1-5	TRBD1	TGCGCCAGCAGCAAAAGGACAGGTAGCAATCAGCCCCAGCATTTT	CASSKRTGSNQPQHF
-	TRBV14	TRBJ2-3	TRBD1	TGTGCCAGCAGCCGCCGGACAGGAGGCACAGATACGCAGTATTTT	CASSRRTGGTDTQYF
-	TRBV14	TRBJ1-3	-	TGTGCCAGCAGCCAAGATGGAGGTTGGTACTCTGGAAACACCATATATTTT	CASSQDGGWYSGNTIYF
-	TRBV9	TRBJ2-5	TRBD2	TGTGCCAGCAGCGTAGGTTGGGGGGGGGATGAGACCCAGTACTTC	CASSVGWGGDETQYF
-	TRBV25-1	TRBJ1-1	TRBD1	TGTGCCAGCAGCGCTGGACAGGTCGAAGCTTTCTTT	CASSAGQVEAFF
-	TRBV29-1	TRBJ1-5	TRBD1	TGCAGCGCGACCCTGACAGGGATTAGCAATCAGCCCCAGCATTTT	CSATLTGISNQPQHF
-	TRBV7-9	TRBJ2-2	TRBD2	TGTGCCAGCAGCAACAATCTAGCGGGCCTAGCCGGGGAGCTGTTTTTT	CASSNNLAGLAGELFF
once	TRBV5-1	TRBJ2-7	TRBD2	TGCGCCAGCAGCCCCCAAGCGGGAGGGACCTCCTCCTACGAGCAGTACTTC	CASSPQAGGTSSYEQYF
-	TRBV3-1/TRBV3-2	TRBJ2-7	-	TGTGCCAGCAGCCGAGTTCCGGGACAAGAATCCTACGAGCAGTACTTC	CASSRVPGQESYEQYF
-	TRBV19	TRBJ1-2	-	TGTGCCAGTAGTATAGGGGCAGACAACTATGGCTACACCTTC	CASSIGADNYGYTF
-	TRBV25-1	TRBJ1-2	-	TGTGCCAGCAGTGGCCCGGGACTCTATGGCTACACCTTC	CASSGPGLYGYTF
once	TRBV27	TRBJ2-7	TRBD1	TGTGCCAGCAGTTTCCAAGGGGGACAGGACTCCTACGAGCAGTACTTC	CASSFQGGQDSYEQYF
few	TRBV6-6	TRBJ1-5	TRBD1	TGTGCCAGCAGTCAAACAGGGGTGGACTCCAGCAATCAGCCCCAGCATTTT	CASSQTGVDSSNQPQHF
-	TRBV5-4	TRBJ2-7	-	TGTGCCAGCAGCTTGGAACCAACAGGGTGGGCCTTTAGAGACGAGCAGTACTTC	CASSLEPTGWAFRDEQYF
few	TRBV11-3	TRBJ2-1	-	TGTGCCAGCAGACGGAGAGCGGTTACCCTAGGTTACAATGAGCAGTTCTTC	CASRRRAVTLGYNEQFF
-	TRBV25-1	TRBJ2-3	TRBD1	TGTGCCACCGAGAAGAGACCGGGACAGGGGGGAGATACGCAGTATTTT	CATEKRPGQGGDTQYF
-	TRBV30	TRBJ2-3	TRBD1	TGTGCCTATGGACAGGTCTCGGCGGATACGCAGTATTTT	CAYGQVSADTQYF
-	TRBV18	TRBJ1-1	-	TGTGCCAGCTCACCATTCAGGAACTCTGAAGCTTTCTTT	CASSPFRNSEAFF
-	TRBV30	TRBJ2-7	TRBD1	TGTGCCTGGAGCGTCCTGACAGGGAACGAGCAGTACTTC	CAWSVLTGNEQYF
-	TRBV4-1	TRBJ1-2	-	TGCGCCAGCAGCCAAGAGACACTTGCTAACTATGGCTACACCTTC	CASSQETLANYGYTF
-	TRBV3-1/TRBV3-2	TRBJ2-2	TRBD2	TGTGCCAGCAGCCAAGTATCCCTGGGCACTAGCGGGAGGAGCGCCGGGGAGCTGTTTTTT	CASSQVSLGTSGRSAGELFF
-	TRBV29-1	TRBJ1-5	TRBD1	TGCAGCGCCAGCGGGACAGGGGGAAATCAGCCCCAGCATTTT	CSASGTGGNQPQHF
-	TRBV7-2	TRBJ1-2	-	TGTGCCAGCAGCCCACTAGACGGTGGAGCCTATGGCTACACCTTC	CASSPLDGGAYGYTF
-	TRBV6-2/TRBV6-3	TRBJ2-7	TRBD1	TGTGCCAGCAGTTACTCTTCGGACAGGGCCTCGGCTGCCCCCTACGAGCAGTACTTC	CASSYSSDRASAAPYEQYF
-	TRBV7-9	TRBJ1-6	-	TGTGCCAGCAGCTTAGCCCAGGGCCCCCTCCACTTT	CASSLAQGPLHF
-	TRBV25-1	TRBJ1-2	-	TGTGCCACAGAGGAGAAACCCGGGCCCCTACCGGGGGGCTACACCTTC	CATEEKPGPLPGGYTF
-	TRBV19	TRBJ2-2	-	TGTGCCAGTACGGCGCAGGGGCCGGGGACCGGGGAGCTGTTTTTT	CASTAQGPGTGELFF